This T cell receptor beta chain is drawn from a study of cytomegalovirus exposure and HLA in healthy donors. Findings and caveats of the study: A later analysis by the authors found several of the most significant clusters apparently linked to common viral pathogens.

Remarks on this clone: Its antigen is as yet unknown.

J lost 2 bases, V lost 3 bases, and 13 bases had no gene match. Germline values: CDR1 LGHNT, CDR2 FRNRAP. This CDR3 has 19 amino acids. The PCR was carried out with 60 Vbeta primers and 13 Jbeta primers. Profiling relied on immunoSEQ multiplex PCR, and the TCRdb table lists in-frame clones only, not all of them. The repertoire has over 200,000 clones, more than 70% of them found once; the top ten carry around 1.2%. The gene calls are TRBV12-5 and TRBJ2-1; 10 bases are a match to TRBD2. The sequencing input was PBMCs. The TCR originated in a human donor in good health. Here the CDR3 reads CASGLGTRGAGGTYNEQFF. CDR3 bases: TGTGCTAGTGGTTTAGGTACCCGAGGAGCGGGAGGGACCTACAATGAGCAGTTCTTC.